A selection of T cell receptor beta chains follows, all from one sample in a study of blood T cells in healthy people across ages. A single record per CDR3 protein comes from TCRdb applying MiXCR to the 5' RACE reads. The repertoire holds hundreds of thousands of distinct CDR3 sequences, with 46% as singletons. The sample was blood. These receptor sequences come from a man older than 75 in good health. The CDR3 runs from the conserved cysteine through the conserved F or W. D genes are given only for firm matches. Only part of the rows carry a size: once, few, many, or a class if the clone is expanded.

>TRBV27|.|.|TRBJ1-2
CASSPPAIGIDGYTF
TGTGCCAGCAGTCCACCAGCGATTGGAATCGATGGCTACACCTTC
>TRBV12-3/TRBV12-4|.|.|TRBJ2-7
CASSKAGTSNEQYF
TGTGCCAGCAGTAAAGCCGGGACATCGAACGAGCAGTACTTC
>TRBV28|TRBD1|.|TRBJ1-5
CASSSDRVNQPQHF
TGTGCCAGCAGCTCGGACAGGGTCAATCAGCCCCAGCATTTT
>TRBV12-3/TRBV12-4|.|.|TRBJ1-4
CASSFGRNEKLFF
TGTGCCAGCAGTTTCGGACGAAATGAAAAACTGTTTTTT
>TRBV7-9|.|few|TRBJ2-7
CASTRVSGEQYF
TGTGCCAGCACCCGAGTCTCCGGCGAGCAGTACTTC
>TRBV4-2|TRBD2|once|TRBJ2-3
CASSQVSGGGTDTQYF
TGTGCCAGCAGCCAAGTTAGCGGGGGGGGCACAGATACGCAGTATTTT
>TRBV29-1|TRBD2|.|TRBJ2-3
CSVGSAGGTDTQYF
TGCAGCGTTGGGTCTGCGGGAGGCACAGATACGCAGTATTTT
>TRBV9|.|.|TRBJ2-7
CASSVLPGGGLYEQYF
TGTGCCAGCAGCGTACTTCCGGGTGGGGGGCTCTACGAGCAGTACTTC
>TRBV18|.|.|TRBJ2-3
CASSPPNESRGTTDTQYF
TGTGCCAGCTCACCACCAAATGAATCGAGGGGTACCACAGATACGCAGTATTTT
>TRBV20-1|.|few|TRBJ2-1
CSARDMGSRSYNEQFF
TGCAGTGCTAGAGATATGGGGAGTAGGTCCTACAATGAGCAGTTCTTC
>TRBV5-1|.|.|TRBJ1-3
CASSGDSSGNTIYF
TGCGCCAGCAGCGGGGACTCCTCTGGAAACACCATATATTTT
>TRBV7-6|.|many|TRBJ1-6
CASSLVRAGASPLHF
TGTGCCAGCAGCTTAGTTCGGGCAGGTGCTTCACCCCTCCACTTT
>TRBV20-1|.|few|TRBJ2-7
CSAGPGTYEQYF
TGCAGTGCGGGCCCTGGCACCTACGAGCAGTACTTC
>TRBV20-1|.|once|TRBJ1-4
CSARLNEKLFF
TGCAGTGCTCGCCTTAATGAAAAACTGTTTTTT
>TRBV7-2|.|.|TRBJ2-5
CASSPGYEEAQYF
TGTGCCAGCAGCCCGGGGTACGAAGAGGCCCAGTACTTC
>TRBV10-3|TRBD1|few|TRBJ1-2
CAIDGQGGGYTF
TGTGCCATCGATGGACAGGGCGGAGGCTACACCTTC
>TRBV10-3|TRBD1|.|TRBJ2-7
CAISEATGGEQYF
TGTGCCATCAGTGAGGCTACAGGGGGCGAGCAGTACTTC
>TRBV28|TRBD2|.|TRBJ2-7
CASSFSGGTGYEQYF
TGTGCCAGCAGTTTTTCGGGAGGTACCGGCTACGAGCAGTACTTC
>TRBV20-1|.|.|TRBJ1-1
CSARGISSTEAFF
TGCAGTGCTAGAGGGATCAGTTCCACTGAAGCTTTCTTT
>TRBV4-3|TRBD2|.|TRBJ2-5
CASSQDRVRGVETQYF
TGCGCCAGCAGCCAAGATAGGGTGCGGGGGGTGGAGACCCAGTACTTC
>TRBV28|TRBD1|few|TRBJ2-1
CASSPTRQGLVEQFF
TGTGCCAGCAGTCCCACCAGACAGGGGTTGGTTGAGCAGTTCTTC
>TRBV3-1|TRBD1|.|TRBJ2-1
CASSRSGTGGYYEQFF
TGTGCCAGCAGCCGGTCCGGGACAGGGGGCTACTATGAGCAGTTCTTC
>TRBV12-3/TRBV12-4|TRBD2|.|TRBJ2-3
CASRILAGVVDTQYF
TGTGCCAGCAGGATACTAGCGGGAGTGGTGGATACGCAGTATTTT
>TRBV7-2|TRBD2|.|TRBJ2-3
CASSSKLTSGTDTQYF
TGTGCCAGCAGCTCTAAGCTCACTAGCGGAACAGATACGCAGTATTTT
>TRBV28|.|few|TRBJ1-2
CASSLPGTDYGYTF
TGTGCCAGCAGTTTACCCGGGACGGATTATGGCTACACCTTC
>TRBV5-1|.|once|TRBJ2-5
CASSNTRQGETQYF
TGCGCCAGCAGCAACACAAGGCAGGGAGAGACCCAGTACTTC
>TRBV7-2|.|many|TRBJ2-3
CASSPQTVTDTQYF
TGTGCCAGCAGCCCCCAGACAGTCACAGATACGCAGTATTTT
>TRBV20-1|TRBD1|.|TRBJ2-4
CSAHAPTGYYKNIQYF
TGCAGTGCCCACGCCCCGACAGGGTACTACAAAAACATTCAGTACTTC
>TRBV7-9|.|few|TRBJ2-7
CASSPDPTLYEQYF
TGTGCCAGCAGCCCCGACCCGACCCTCTACGAGCAGTACTTC
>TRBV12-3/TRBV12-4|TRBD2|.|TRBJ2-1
CASRPGTRVNEQFF
TGTGCCAGCAGGCCCGGGACTAGAGTCAATGAGCAGTTCTTC
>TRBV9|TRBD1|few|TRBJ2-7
CASSPRTGYVHEQYF
TGTGCCAGCAGCCCACGGACAGGGTATGTCCACGAGCAGTACTTC
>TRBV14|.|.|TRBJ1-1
CASSGLYTEAFF
TGTGCCAGCAGCGGGCTGTACACTGAAGCTTTCTTT
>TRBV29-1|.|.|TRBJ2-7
CSAAFTVGEQYF
TGCAGCGCCGCCTTTACGGTCGGGGAGCAGTACTTC
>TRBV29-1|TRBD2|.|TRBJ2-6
CSVVPSGGTGANVLTF
TGCAGCGTTGTCCCTAGCGGGGGCACTGGGGCCAACGTCCTGACTTTC
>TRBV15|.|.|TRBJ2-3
CATSTNANLLGDTQYF
TGTGCCACCAGCACCAACGCGAATTTGTTGGGAGATACGCAGTATTTT
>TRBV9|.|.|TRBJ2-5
CASSVAPTGRETQYF
TGTGCCAGCAGCGTAGCCCCAACTGGGAGGGAGACCCAGTACTTC
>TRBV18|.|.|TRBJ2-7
CASSKRLDEQYF
TGTGCCAGCTCAAAGAGACTCGACGAGCAGTACTTC
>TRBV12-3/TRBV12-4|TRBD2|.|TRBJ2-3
CASTRTSQGTDTQYF
TGTGCCAGCACCCGGACTAGCCAAGGCACAGATACGCAGTATTTT
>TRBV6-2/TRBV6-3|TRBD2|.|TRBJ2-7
CASSYSSSGINEQYF
TGTGCCAGCAGTTACTCGTCTAGCGGGATTAACGAGCAGTACTTC